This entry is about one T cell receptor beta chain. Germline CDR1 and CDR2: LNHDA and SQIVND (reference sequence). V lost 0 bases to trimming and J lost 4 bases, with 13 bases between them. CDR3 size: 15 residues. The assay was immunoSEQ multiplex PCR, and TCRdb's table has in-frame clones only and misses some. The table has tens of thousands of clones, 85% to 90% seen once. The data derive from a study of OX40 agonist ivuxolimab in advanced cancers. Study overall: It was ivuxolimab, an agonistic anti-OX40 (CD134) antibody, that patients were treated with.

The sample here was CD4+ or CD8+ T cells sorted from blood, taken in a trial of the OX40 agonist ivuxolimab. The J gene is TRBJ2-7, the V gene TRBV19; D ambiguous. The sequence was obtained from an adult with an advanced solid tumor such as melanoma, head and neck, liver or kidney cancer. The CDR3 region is CASSIDLASSYEQYF. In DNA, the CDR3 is TGTGCCAGTAGTATAGATCTGGCCAGTTCATACGAGCAGTACTTC.